The 31 T cell receptor beta chains below come from one sample, sequenced in a study of CXCR3-negative and CXCR3-positive naive CD8 T cells. These receptors' antigens are unknown. It was by 5' RACE with UMI labels that the TRB cDNA libraries were prepared. TCRdb reprocessed the 5' RACE reads, with one entry per CDR3 protein and no DNA. The sample has around 140,000 distinct CDR3 sequences. Study-level findings and limits: CXCR3-positive naive cells had more hydrophobic TRB CDR3s than CXCR3-negative naive cells.

The material sequenced was naive CXCR3+ CD8+ T cells from blood. Subset denoted: CD45RO-CCR7+CD27+CD95- naive CD8+ T cells expressing CXCR3 (TNR3+). These receptor sequences come from a human donor in good health. Some clones in this sample may be carry-over from other donors' samples.

The chain is built from TRBV29-1 and TRBJ2-3. Germline-derived CDR1 and CDR2 are SQVTM and ANQGSEA. The CDR3 runs to 13 residues. CDR3 in amino acids: CSVIWWYVDTQYF.

This rearrangement joins TRBV7-8 to TRBJ2-3; absent DNA, TCRdb's TRBD2 call cannot be checked. There are 16 residues in the CDR3. Germline assignment: CDR1 SGHVS and CDR2 FQNEAQ. CDR3 residues: CASSARDSGSTDTQYF.

The chain uses TRBV7-2 and TRBJ2-2. The germline V gene encodes CDR1 SGHTA and CDR2 FQGNSA. The length of the CDR3 is 15 residues. The CDR3 loop reads CASSLVVHITGELFF.

The chain joins TRBV28 to TRBJ2-2; there is no DNA to check the TCRdb D call of TRBD2. The germline CDR1 and CDR2 sequences are MDHEN and SYDVKM. The CDR3 sequence is 19 residues long. CDR3 loop: CASSPTETKAGVATGELFF.

The rearrangement links TRBV6-6 to TRBJ2-7; TCRdb selects TRBD1, and the lack of DNA leaves this call unchecked. Germline V lookup: CDR1 MNHNY, CDR2 SVGAGI (reference sequence). The CDR3 is 12 amino acids. The CDR3 reads CASSPTGSEQYF.

The chain is built from TRBV5-1 and TRBJ2-1. Looked up from germline, CDR1 is SGHRS and CDR2 is YFSETQ. CDR3 length: 12 residues. CDR3 amino acids: CASSLVEDEQFF.

Here the CDR3 reads CASNGLGETQYF. J is TRBJ2-5 and V is TRBV2; TCRdb's D gene call, TRBD1, goes unchecked for lack of DNA. The CDR3 has 12 residues. CDR1 is SNHLY and CDR2 is FYNNEI in the germline V gene.

The chain is built from TRBV28 and TRBJ2-7; checking the TCRdb D call of TRBD1 is not possible without DNA. This CDR3 region has 14 residues. Germline V gene sequence: CDR1 MDHEN, CDR2 SYDVKM. The chain's CDR3 is CASSLLGDGYEQYF.

The chain combines TRBV5-1 with TRBJ2-7; the TRBD1 assignment by TCRdb is unverifiable without DNA. The CDR3 has 13 residues. CDR1 SGHRS and CDR2 YFSETQ come from the germline V gene. CDR3 amino acids: CASTYPGTSEQYF.

The chain is built from TRBV6-9 and TRBJ2-1; TCRdb names TRBD1, which stays unverified in the absence of DNA. The germline gives CDR1 MNHGY, CDR2 SVAAGI. CDR3 length: 14 residues. CDR3 sequence: CAVQGGQGSNEQFF.

The chain is built from TRBV5-1 and TRBJ2-1; checking the TCRdb D call of TRBD1 is not possible without DNA. The CDR3 is 15 residues long. Germline values: CDR1 SGHRS, CDR2 YFSETQ. This CDR3 is CASSSAPSSYNEQFF. The complete variable domain, with remaining parts taken from reference TRBV5-1 and TRBJ2-1, reads KAGVTQTPRYLIKTRGQQVTLSCSPISGHRSVSWYQQTPGQGLQFLFEYFSETQRNKGNFPGRFSGRQFSNSRSEMNVSTLELGDSALYLCASSSAPSSYNEQFFGPGTRLTVL.

The chain has TRBV28 and TRBJ2-3; TCRdb outputs TRBD1, but without DNA this stays unchecked. The CDR3 covers 15 residues. CDR1 MDHEN and CDR2 SYDVKM come from the germline V gene. The CDR3 here is CASGLNREVRDTQYF.

This chain connects TRBV29-1 to TRBJ1-2; TCRdb picks TRBD1, but there is no DNA to check that call. The CDR3 runs 13 residues. Germline CDR1 SQVTM, CDR2 ANQGSEA. The CDR3 loop reads CSVATGSSYGYTF.

The V and J genes are TRBV11-2 and TRBJ2-1; TCRdb returns TRBD2, unconfirmable since there is no DNA. CDR1 and CDR2 from the germline V gene are SGHAT and FQNNGV. This CDR3 is 15 amino acids long. CDR3 loop: CASSLYPAGTNEQFF.

This sequence joins TRBV20-1 and TRBJ2-3; the D call of TRBD1 rests on TCRdb alone, since no DNA is present to check it. Germline V gene data show CDR1 as DFQATT and CDR2 as SNEGSKA (reference sequence). The CDR3 totals 13 residues. CDR3: CRCTGTEGSTQYF.

The chain uses TRBV7-8 and TRBJ1-1. Germline CDR1 reads SGHVS; CDR2 reads FQNEAQ. The length of the CDR3 is 14 residues. The CDR3: CASSWGGTATEAFF.

The V call is TRBV28, the J call TRBJ1-5. Germline V gives CDR1 MDHEN, CDR2 SYDVKM. CDR3 length: 14 residues. CDR3 sequence reads: CASSPRTGNQPQHF.

This chain's CDR3 is CASSYRGEVEGYTF. This sequence joins TRBV6-6 and TRBJ1-2. In germline, CDR1 is MNHNY, CDR2 SVGAGI (reference sequence). The CDR3 covers 14 residues.

V usage is TRBV10-2 and J usage is TRBJ2-5; there is no DNA to check the TCRdb D call of TRBD2. CDR3 size: 15 residues. Germline assignment: CDR1 WSHSY and CDR2 SAAADI. The CDR3 loop is CASSDAVGLLETQYF.

The chain joins TRBV29-1 to TRBJ2-5; TCRdb's D gene call, TRBD2, goes unchecked for lack of DNA. This CDR3 region has 12 residues. Germline assignment: CDR1 SQVTM and CDR2 ANQGSEA. The CDR3 loop reads CSVDRDWETQYF.

CDR3 in amino acids: CASSQGYGEQYF. The chain recombines TRBV4-1 with TRBJ2-7. The CDR3 runs 12 residues. The germline gives CDR1 MGHRA, CDR2 YSYEKL.

V is TRBV30 and J is TRBJ2-3; TCRdb proposes TRBD2, but this gene call is untestable without DNA. This CDR3 is 15 amino acids long. Looked up from germline, CDR1 is GTSNPN and CDR2 is SVGIG (reference sequence). CDR3 residues: CAWSEVGGPLDTQYF.

The J gene is TRBJ2-5, the V gene TRBV7-2; TCRdb's assignment of TRBD1 cannot be checked, as there is no DNA. Germline V lookup: CDR1 SGHTA, CDR2 FQGNSA. CDR3 length equals 17 residues. The CDR3 loop reads CASSLDSAGKTGATQYF.

This rearrangement joins TRBV7-2 to TRBJ2-7; TCRdb's D gene call, TRBD2, goes unchecked for lack of DNA. The CDR3 contains 16 residues. Germline CDR1 reads SGHTA; CDR2 reads FQGNSA. CDR3: CASSLPPLEASYEQYF.

V is TRBV5-6 and J is TRBJ2-1; lacking DNA, the TRBD2 call made by TCRdb goes unchecked. Germline values: CDR1 SGHDT, CDR2 YYEEEE. This CDR3 region has 17 residues. This chain's CDR3 is CASSFWAGPSSYNEQFF. The variable domain in full, with the rest retrieved from reference TRBV5-6 and TRBJ2-1, is DAGVTQSPTHLIKTRGQQVTLRCSPKSGHDTVSWYQQALGQGPQFIFQYYEEEERQRGNFPDRFSGHQFPNYSSELNVNALLLGDSALYLCASSFWAGPSSYNEQFFGPGTRLTVL.

The chain joins TRBV7-9 to TRBJ2-5; TCRdb designates TRBD2, a call that cannot be tested without DNA. CDR1 and CDR2 (germline): SEHNR, FQNEAQ (reference sequence). The CDR3 contains 15 residues. Here the CDR3 reads CASSLDLTEGETQYF.

The V and J genes are TRBV7-9 and TRBJ2-1; TCRdb proposes TRBD2, but this gene call is untestable without DNA. CDR1 is SEHNR, CDR2 FQNEAQ, per germline (reference sequence). The CDR3 has 15 residues. The CDR3 sequence is CASSTGTVPYNEQFF.

The rearrangement joins TRBV7-3 to TRBJ2-2; TCRdb's D gene call, TRBD2, goes unchecked for lack of DNA. The V gene's germline CDR1 is SGHTA and CDR2 FQGTGA. The CDR3 contains 19 residues. The CDR3 sequence: CASSLTGTSGGLFTGELFF.

The J gene is TRBJ2-5, the V gene TRBV7-2; TCRdb gives TRBD2 as the D gene, but with no DNA this cannot be confirmed. CDR3 length: 17 amino acids. Germline-derived CDR1 and CDR2 are SGHTA and FQGNSA. The CDR3 protein is CASSLGWGLPPQETQYF.

This rearrangement joins TRBV7-9 to TRBJ2-1; TCRdb reports TRBD2, a call that lacks DNA to check it against. Germline V CDR1 and CDR2: SEHNR, FQNEAQ (reference sequence). The CDR3 has 16 amino acids. CDR3 amino acids: CASSSPGLAGVDEQFF.

The chain uses TRBV12-3 or TRBV12-4 and TRBJ2-4. The CDR3 runs to 15 residues. This chain's CDR3 is CASSLGRLAKNIQYF.